This TCR beta chain was observed in a study of cytomegalovirus exposure and HLA in healthy donors. J gave up 7 bases and V 2 bases, and 11 bases lay outside the gene matches. CDR3 size: 15 residues. The V gene's germline CDR1 is SGHVS and CDR2 FQNEAQ. PCR involved 60 Vbeta and 13 Jbeta primers. The repertoire was sequenced with immunoSEQ multiplex PCR; TCRdb's copy has only in-frame clones and lacks some. The sample yields roughly 99,000 clones, roughly 80% seen once. The chain couples TRBV7-8 to TRBJ2-7, with 7 bases aligning to TRBD1. Material: PBMCs. The origin of this receptor is a man aged 25-45 years in good health and CMV-seronegative. CDR3 nucleotides: TGTGCCAGCAGCTTATCCAGAGGGGGCCTGGGGGAGCAGTACTTC. Translated: CASSLSRGGLGEQYF. Using reference TRBV7-8 and TRBJ2-7 for the parts outside the CDR3, the full variable domain is GAGVSQSPRYKVAKRGQDVALRCDPISGHVSLFWYQQALGQGPEFLTYFQNEAQLDKSGLPSDRFFAERPEGSVSTLKIQRTQQEDSAVYLCASSLSRGGLGEQYFGPGTRLTVT.